These 30 T cell receptor beta chains share one sample of origin, sequenced in a study of T-cell memory formation after mild COVID-19. TCRdb processed the 5' RACE reads anew with MiXCR; each CDR3 protein has one entry. The table lists around 340,000 distinct CDR3 sequences, approximately 15% of them singletons. Material: PBMCs or a T cell subset sorted from them (not recorded which). Every receptor here comes from a man between 18 and 29 years old who had mild COVID-19 (a few samples of this study predate the infection). Cell type and time point are not known.

The chain carries TRBV5-5 and TRBJ2-2; D gene ambiguous. Looked up from germline, CDR1 is SGHKS and CDR2 is YYEKEE (reference sequence). The CDR3 consists of 15 residues. Trimming pared 4 bases from V and 7 bases from J, leaving 17 bases between. The CDR3 DNA is TGTGCCAGCAGCCCCTACCCCGCTAGTGGCGGGGAGCTGTTTTTT. This gives the protein CASSPYPASGGELFF.

This clonotype was counted a few times. The chain combines TRBV7-2 with TRBJ2-3; D not certain. V lost 7 bases and J 1 base, leaving 6 bases between the germline ends. This CDR3 comprises 12 residues. Germline V lookup: CDR1 SGHTA, CDR2 FQGNSA. In nucleotides, the CDR3 is TGTGCCAGCATCGCAGGCACAGATACGCAGTATTTT. Translation gives CASIAGTDTQYF.

This clonotype was recorded a few times. The V gene is TRBV2, the J gene TRBJ1-2, with D maybe TRBD1 (5 bases). From germline, CDR1 is SNHLY and CDR2 FYNNEI. The ends were cut back, 10 bases at V and 12 bases at J, with 18 bases in the middle. The CDR3 loop spans 11 amino acids. The CDR3 is CATSYGGYDTF. The CDR3 DNA sequence: TGTGCCACCTCATACGGGGGGTATGACACCTTC. The whole variable domain, filled in from reference TRBV2 and TRBJ1-2, reads EPEVTQTPSHQVTQMGQEVILRCVPISNHLYFYWYRQILGQKVEFLVSFYNNEISEKSEIFDDQFSVERPDGSNFTLKIRSTKLEDSAMYFCATSYGGYDTFGSGTRLTVV.

This clonotype was found a few times. The V and J genes are TRBV9 and TRBJ2-2; 8 bases are shared with TRBD1. V lost 3 bases to trimming and J lost 2 bases; unmatched junction nucleotides: 6. This CDR3 is built from 16 residues. CDR1 and CDR2 (germline): SGDLS, YYNGEE. The DNA for the CDR3 is TGTGCCAGCAGCGCCCGGGACAGGCTTAACACCGGGGAGCTGTTTTTT. Translating gives CASSARDRLNTGELFF.

The table lists this clonotype with a few counts. The CDR3 is CASSLENRGRGSGANVLTF. As DNA, the CDR3 is TGCGCCAGCAGCTTGGAGAACAGGGGGCGAGGGTCTGGGGCCAACGTCCTGACTTTC. The rearrangement links TRBV5-1 to TRBJ2-6; TRBD1 agrees at 9 bases. Germline trimming cut 0 bases from V and 1 base from J; bases unmatched to any gene: 8. The V gene's germline CDR1 is SGHRS and CDR2 YFSETQ. The CDR3 runs to 19 residues.

V gene TRBV20-1 combines with J gene TRBJ2-3; the match to TRBD2 covers 10 bases. The CDR3 is 13 amino acids. The germline V gene has CDR1 DFQATT and CDR2 SNEGSKA (reference sequence). The ends lost 3 bases at V and 6 bases at J; junction bases unmatched: 3. The CDR3 loop reads CSASTSGVDTQYF. The CDR3 DNA sequence: TGCAGTGCTAGTACTAGCGGGGTGGATACGCAGTATTTT.

The chain uses TRBV2 and TRBJ1-4, with no clear D. There are 11 residues in the CDR3. Germline V lookup: CDR1 SNHLY, CDR2 FYNNEI. Trimming cost V 8 bases and J 5 bases, with 6 bases left between them. In nucleotides, the CDR3 is TGTGCCAGCCAGCTAAATGAAAAACTGTTTTTT. Its translation: CASQLNEKLFF.

This clonotype was counted ten times or more. The rearrangement joins TRBV7-2 to TRBJ2-5; 8 nucleotides agree with TRBD2. V lost 5 bases and J lost 2; bases outside the gene matches: 10. Germline V lookup: CDR1 SGHTA, CDR2 FQGNSA. The CDR3 spans 16 residues. In DNA, the CDR3 is TGTGCCAGCAGCCCCCCCGGGAGGGGCGGGCAAGAGACCCAGTACTTC. Protein product: CASSPPGRGGQETQYF.

The chain employs TRBV7-9 and TRBJ1-4; 7 positions match TRBD1. There are 16 residues in the CDR3. Germline values: CDR1 SEHNR, CDR2 FQNEAQ (reference sequence). Trimming at V came to 5 bases and at J to 6 bases, leaving 12 bases not matched to a gene. CDR3 nucleotides: TGTGCCAGCAGCAACTTACGACAGGGACGGGATGAAAAACTGTTTTTT. This gives the protein CASSNLRQGRDEKLFF.

The sample holds a few counts of this clonotype. J is TRBJ2-5 and V is TRBV4-3, with D unclear. V lost 0 bases, J lost 2 bases, and 7 bases lay in between. The CDR3 consists of 14 residues. Germline-derived CDR1 and CDR2 are LGHNA and YSLEER. Here the CDR3 reads CASSQEYSQETQYF. CDR3 DNA: TGCGCCAGCAGCCAAGAATACAGTCAAGAGACCCAGTACTTC.

This rearrangement joins TRBV5-1 to TRBJ2-2; 9 bases agree with TRBD1. The CDR3 covers 15 residues. V shed 6 bases, J shed 6 bases, and the junction held 9 bases outside the gene matches. Germline V gene data show CDR1 as SGHRS and CDR2 as YFSETQ. DNA for the CDR3: TGCGCCAGCAACGCCGGGGGACAGGGAGCCGGGGAGCTGTTTTTT. Translation gives CASNAGGQGAGELFF. Combining the CDR3 with reference TRBV5-1 and TRBJ2-2 gives the whole variable domain KAGVTQTPRYLIKTRGQQVTLSCSPISGHRSVSWYQQTPGQGLQFLFEYFSETQRNKGNFPGRFSGRQFSNSRSEMNVSTLELGDSALYLCASNAGGQGAGELFFGEGSRLTVL.

The J gene is TRBJ1-6, the V gene TRBV3-1, with a weak D call TRBD1 (5 bases). CDR3 length equals 15 residues. V was shortened by 3 bases and J by 6 bases, with 12 bases between the two germline ends. Germline lookup yields CDR1 LGHDT and CDR2 YNNKEL (reference sequence). DNA of the CDR3: TGTGCCAGCAGCCACCAGGGACGGGGTAATTCACCCCTCCACTTT. Protein product: CASSHQGRGNSPLHF.

This clonotype was observed a handful of times. The rearrangement links TRBV4-3 to TRBJ1-1, with D uncertain. Germline V gives CDR1 LGHNA, CDR2 YSLEER. V gave up 1 base and J gave up 0 bases, with 12 bases separating them. The CDR3 is 16 residues long. In DNA, the CDR3 is TGCGCCAGCAGCCAAGGGGTCCTCCGTATGAACACTGAAGCTTTCTTT. Protein product: CASSQGVLRMNTEAFF.

This clonotype was seen ten or more times. In DNA, the CDR3 is TGCGCCAGCAGCTCACAGGGGGCAGGAGAAAAACTGTTTTTT. Translating gives CASSSQGAGEKLFF. The chain combines TRBV5-1 with TRBJ1-4; 9 nucleotides agree with TRBD1. Germline trimming cut 3 bases from V and 8 bases from J; bases unmatched to any gene: 5. Germline values: CDR1 SGHRS, CDR2 YFSETQ. The CDR3 consists of 14 residues. The variable domain in full, with the rest retrieved from reference TRBV5-1 and TRBJ1-4, is KAGVTQTPRYLIKTRGQQVTLSCSPISGHRSVSWYQQTPGQGLQFLFEYFSETQRNKGNFPGRFSGRQFSNSRSEMNVSTLELGDSALYLCASSSQGAGEKLFFGSGTQLSVL.

In its sample, this clonotype was seen a few times. The chain uses TRBV7-8 and TRBJ1-2; D uncertain. This CDR3 spans 13 amino acids. Germline V CDR1 and CDR2: SGHVS, FQNEAQ. V was trimmed by 1 base and J by 8 bases, leaving 11 bases between them. CDR3 in amino acids: CASSLELGSGYTF. In DNA, the CDR3 is TGTGCCAGCAGCTTAGAGTTAGGGAGCGGCTACACCTTC. Looking up the rest from reference TRBV7-8 and TRBJ1-2 gives the full variable domain: GAGVSQSPRYKVAKRGQDVALRCDPISGHVSLFWYQQALGQGPEFLTYFQNEAQLDKSGLPSDRFFAERPEGSVSTLKIQRTQQEDSAVYLCASSLELGSGYTFGSGTRLTVV.

The V call is TRBV6-1, the J call TRBJ1-1, with TRBD1 identical over 10 bases. V trimming: 4 bases; J trimming: 0 bases; junction bases outside the gene matches: 5. The CDR3 runs 16 residues. Germline V gene sequence: CDR1 MNHNS, CDR2 SASEGT. The CDR3 nucleotides read TGTGCCAGCAGTGTCCTCGGGACAGGGGTGAACACTGAAGCTTTCTTT. Protein product: CASSVLGTGVNTEAFF.

The V gene is TRBV12-3 or TRBV12-4, the J gene TRBJ2-2; TRBD2 matches 12 bases. The V segment lost 6 bases and the J segment 3 bases; nucleotides outside the gene matches: 5. The CDR3 totals 16 residues. CDR3 in amino acids: CASRRTSGEYTGELFF. The DNA for the CDR3 is TGTGCCAGCAGGCGGACTAGCGGGGAGTACACCGGGGAGCTGTTTTTT.

The V and J genes are TRBV10-3 and TRBJ2-7; TRBD2 agrees at 7 bases. The germline gives CDR1 ENHRY, CDR2 SYGVKD. V shed 10 bases, J shed 6 bases, and the junction held 9 bases outside the gene matches. The CDR3 has 12 residues. The CDR3 region is CATGGGSGEQYV. Written as DNA, the CDR3 is TGTGCCACCGGGGGAGGGAGTGGCGAGCAGTACGTC.

V gene TRBV10-3 combines with J gene TRBJ2-5; D is perhaps TRBD1 or TRBD2 (6 bases each). V gave up 0 bases and J gave up 5 bases, with 13 bases separating them. The CDR3 extends over 15 amino acids. The V gene's germline CDR1 is ENHRY and CDR2 SYGVKD. DNA for the CDR3: TGTGCCATCAGTGAGTCCAGGGGAGGATGGGAGACCCAGTACTTC. It codes for CAISESRGGWETQYF.

This sequence joins TRBV6-2 or TRBV6-3 and TRBJ2-7, with 11 bases aligning to TRBD1. The CDR3 sequence is 14 residues long. Trimming cost V 6 bases and J 2 bases; bases outside gene matches: 3. Germline CDR1 reads MNHEY; CDR2 reads SVGEGT. CDR3 in DNA: TGTGCCAGCAGAGGACAGGGGGCTACCTACGAGCAGTACTTC. This codes for CASRGQGATYEQYF.

V is TRBV15 and J is TRBJ2-1; D uncertain. V was cut by 1 base and J by 6 bases, with 10 bases left in between. The CDR3 loop spans 14 amino acids. Germline-derived CDR1 and CDR2 are LNHNV and YYDKDF (reference sequence). For the CDR3, the DNA is TGTGCCACCAGCAGAGTCGGAGTAAGCAATGAGCAGTTCTTC. This translates into CATSRVGVSNEQFF.

The chain is built from TRBV5-1 and TRBJ1-5; possible D gene TRBD1, 5 bases. V lost 4 bases to trimming and J lost 9 bases, with 23 bases between them. The CDR3 covers 16 residues. Germline V gene data show CDR1 as SGHRS and CDR2 as YFSETQ. DNA of the CDR3: TGCGCCAGCAGCCCGACCGGGACGGAGGGTTTGGGGCCCCAGCATTTT. Its protein is CASSPTGTEGLGPQHF.

V usage is TRBV18 and J usage is TRBJ2-7, with 7 bases lining up with TRBD1. The CDR3 totals 16 residues. CDR1 is KGHSH, CDR2 LQKENI, per germline. Germline trimming cut 2 bases from V and 4 bases from J; bases unmatched to any gene: 11. The CDR3 DNA sequence: TGTGCCAGCTCACCAAACCCGACAGGGTATGGATACGAGCAGTACGTC. It yields the protein CASSPNPTGYGYEQYV.

The chain uses TRBV6-2 or TRBV6-3 and TRBJ1-1; the D is unclear. Trimming took 2 bases from V and 0 from J, leaving 16 bases between them. From germline, CDR1 is MNHEY and CDR2 SVGEGT. The CDR3 is made up of 17 amino acids. In DNA form, the CDR3 reads TGTGCCAGCAGTTACCCCGCTGGCTACACCATGAACACTGAAGCTTTCTTT. Translation gives CASSYPAGYTMNTEAFF.

This clonotype was seen a few times. The rearrangement links TRBV5-1 to TRBJ2-1, with 7 positions matching TRBD1. The CDR3 contains 15 residues. After removal of 4 bases from V and 3 bases from J, the junction contained 7 bases not matched to a gene. Per germline, CDR1 SGHRS and CDR2 YFSETQ. CDR3 region: CASSRRQGIYNEQFF. The DNA of the CDR3 is TGCGCCAGCAGCCGGCGACAGGGTATCTACAATGAGCAGTTCTTC.

This clonotype was counted ten times or more. The chain combines TRBV20-1 with TRBJ2-7; D remains ambiguous. Germline V lookup: CDR1 DFQATT, CDR2 SNEGSKA (reference sequence). This CDR3 is 11 amino acids long. Trimming took 0 bases from V and 2 from J, leaving 2 bases between them. The DNA of the CDR3 is TGCAGTGCTAGAGATGCCTACGAGCAGTACTTC. Its protein product is CSARDAYEQYF.

The chain has TRBV7-3 and TRBJ1-2; 7 bases line up with TRBD1. V trimming: 4 bases; J trimming: 7 bases; junction bases outside the gene matches: 6. This CDR3 has 13 amino acids. From germline, CDR1 is SGHTA and CDR2 FQGTGA. CDR3 sequence reads: CASSSKTGSGYTF. Written as DNA, the CDR3 is TGTGCCAGCAGCTCAAAGACAGGGTCTGGCTACACCTTC.

This clonotype has a handful of counts. The chain couples TRBV7-9 to TRBJ1-2; D remains unclear. This CDR3 region has 16 residues. The germline gives CDR1 SEHNR, CDR2 FQNEAQ (reference sequence). V was pared by 7 bases and J by 2 bases, with 20 bases between. CDR3 in amino acids: CASTPGAFFGNYGYTF. CDR3 DNA sequence: TGTGCCAGCACACCGGGAGCGTTCTTCGGGAACTATGGCTACACCTTC.

This clonotype was counted only a few times. The J gene is TRBJ2-5, the V gene TRBV29-1; D possibly corresponds to TRBD1 (6 bases). Per the germline V gene, CDR1 is SQVTM and CDR2 is ANQGSEA. V lost 8 bases and J 5 bases, leaving 15 bases between the germline ends. This CDR3 has 12 amino acids. The CDR3 protein is CSHGTILETQYF. The CDR3 DNA follows: TGCAGCCATGGGACAATTCTTGAGACCCAGTACTTC.

This clonotype occurred many times. V is TRBV4-3 and J is TRBJ1-2; D gene unclear. Germline CDR1 and CDR2: LGHNA and YSLEER. CDR3 length equals 12 residues. Trimming removed 3 bases at V and 6 bases at J, with 8 bases between. The CDR3 bases are TGCGCCAGCAGCCAGTCGGGTGATGGCTACACCTTC. It yields the protein CASSQSGDGYTF.